The 8 T cell receptor beta chains in this list originate from one sample, sequenced in a study of blood T cell repertoires in COVID-19. Some clones are missing from TCRdb's copy, which holds only in-frame ones; the method was immunoSEQ multiplex PCR. The sample has about 190,000 clones; about 90% are singletons. Sequences were obtained from peripheral blood. All receptors derive from a man aged 55 to 70 with active or convalescent COVID-19.

The chain uses TRBV5-1 and TRBJ1-4, with TRBD1 matching over 10 bases. In germline, CDR1 is SGHRS, CDR2 YFSETQ. The length of the CDR3 is 16 residues. The V segment lost 4 bases and the J segment 5 bases; nucleotides outside the gene matches: 8. The CDR3: CASSLTGGRANEKLFF. CDR3 bases: TGCGCCAGCAGCCTGACAGGGGGCCGGGCAAATGAAAAACTGTTTTTT.

The J gene is TRBJ2-7, the V gene TRBV7-3; 14 bases line up with TRBD2. CDR1 and CDR2 (germline): SGHTA, FQGTGA. V was pared by 2 bases and J by 3 bases, with 9 bases of the junction left unmatched. There are 18 residues in the CDR3. The CDR3 here is CASSLQGTSGGYVYEQYF. CDR3 coding DNA: TGTGCCAGCAGCTTACAAGGGACTAGCGGGGGTTATGTCTACGAGCAGTACTTC.

The CDR3 sequence: CATGWISGANVLTF. CDR3 in DNA: TGTGCCACGGGGTGGATCTCTGGGGCCAACGTCCTGACTTTC. The chain uses TRBV19 and TRBJ2-6; possibly TRBD2 for D (5 bases). Germline values: CDR1 LNHDA, CDR2 SQIVND (reference sequence). V lost 10 bases to trimming and J lost 0 bases, with 10 bases between them. CDR3 size: 14 residues. Full variable domain (missing parts from reference TRBV19 and TRBJ2-6): DGGITQSPKYLFRKEGQNVTLSCEQNLNHDAMYWYRQDPGQGLRLIYYSQIVNDFQKGDIAEGYSVSREKKESFPLTVTSAQKNPTAFYLCATGWISGANVLTFGAGSRLTVL.

The chain carries TRBV24-1 and TRBJ2-5; no clear D. Germline loops: CDR1 KGHDR, CDR2 SFDVKD. Deletions cut 4 bases from V and 4 bases from J, with 9 bases between. The CDR3 covers 13 residues. The CDR3 spells CATSEEKLETQYF. In DNA, the CDR3 is TGTGCCACCAGTGAGGAGAAACTAGAGACCCAGTACTTC.

The chain has TRBV25-1 and TRBJ1-2, with 10 bases that match TRBD1. Germline V gene sequence: CDR1 MGHDK, CDR2 SYGVNS. V shed 6 bases, J shed 4 bases, and the junction held 8 bases outside the gene matches. This CDR3 spans 15 amino acids. The CDR3 region is CASRTGGAIGYGYTF. The CDR3 coding sequence is TGTGCCAGCAGGACAGGGGGCGCAATCGGCTATGGCTACACCTTC.

V is TRBV7-9 and J is TRBJ2-7; 12 nucleotides match TRBD2. CDR1 is SEHNR, CDR2 FQNEAQ, per germline (reference sequence). There are 18 residues in the CDR3. V shed 5 bases, J shed 0 bases, and the junction held 11 bases outside the gene matches. The DNA of the CDR3 is TGTGCCAGCAGCCCTCGGGCCGGACTAGCGGGGTTCTCCTACGAGCAGTACTTC. Its translation: CASSPRAGLAGFSYEQYF.

DNA of the CDR3: TGTGCCAGCAGCCAAAGGGGGGGGACAGATACGCAGTATTTT. Protein sequence: CASSQRGGTDTQYF. V and J are TRBV3-1 (or the pseudogene TRBV3-2) and TRBJ2-3; possible D gene TRBD2, 7 bases. The CDR3 is made up of 14 amino acids. The V end was cut by 2 bases, the J end by 3 bases, with 9 bases between. Germline V gene data show CDR1 as LGHDT and CDR2 as YNNKEL (reference sequence).

This clone was picked up a small number of times. This chain links TRBV5-8 with TRBJ1-1, with D tentatively TRBD1 (6 bases). The ends were cut back, 1 base at V and 4 bases at J, with 14 bases in the middle. Germline V CDR1 and CDR2: SGHTS, YDEGEE. The CDR3 is 15 residues long. CDR3 region: CASSLRRGGVTEAFF. The CDR3 coding sequence is TGTGCCAGCAGCTTGCGACGAGGGGGTGTCACTGAAGCTTTCTTT.